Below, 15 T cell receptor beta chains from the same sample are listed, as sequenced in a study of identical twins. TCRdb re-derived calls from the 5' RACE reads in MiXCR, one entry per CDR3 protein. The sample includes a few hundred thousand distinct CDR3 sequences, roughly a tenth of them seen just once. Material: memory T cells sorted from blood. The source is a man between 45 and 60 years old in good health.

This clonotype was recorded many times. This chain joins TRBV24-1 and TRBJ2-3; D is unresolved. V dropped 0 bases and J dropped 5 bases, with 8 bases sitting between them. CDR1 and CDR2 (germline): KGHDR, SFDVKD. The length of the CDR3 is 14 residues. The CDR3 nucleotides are TGTGCCACCAGTGATTTGAACCAGAAAGATACGCAGTATTTT. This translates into CATSDLNQKDTQYF.

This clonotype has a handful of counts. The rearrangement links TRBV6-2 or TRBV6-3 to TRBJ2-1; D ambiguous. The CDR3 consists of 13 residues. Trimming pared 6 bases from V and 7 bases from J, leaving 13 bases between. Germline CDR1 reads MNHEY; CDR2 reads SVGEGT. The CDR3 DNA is TGTGCCAGCAGCCCCGGTTTAATGAATGAGCAGTTCTTC. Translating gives CASSPGLMNEQFF.

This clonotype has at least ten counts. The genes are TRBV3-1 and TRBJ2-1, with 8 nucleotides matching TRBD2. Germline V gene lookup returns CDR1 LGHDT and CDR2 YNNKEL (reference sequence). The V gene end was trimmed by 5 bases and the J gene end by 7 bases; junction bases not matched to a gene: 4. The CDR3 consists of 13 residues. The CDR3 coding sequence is TGTGCCAGCAGCTTTTTAGCGGGGAATGAGCAGTTCTTC. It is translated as CASSFLAGNEQFF.

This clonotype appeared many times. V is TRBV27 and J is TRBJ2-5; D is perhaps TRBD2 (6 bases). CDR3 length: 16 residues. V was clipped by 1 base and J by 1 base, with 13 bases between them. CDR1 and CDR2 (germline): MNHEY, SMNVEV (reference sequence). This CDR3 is CASSLFGSPFQETQYF. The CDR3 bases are TGTGCCAGCAGTTTATTCGGGAGCCCCTTCCAAGAGACCCAGTACTTC.

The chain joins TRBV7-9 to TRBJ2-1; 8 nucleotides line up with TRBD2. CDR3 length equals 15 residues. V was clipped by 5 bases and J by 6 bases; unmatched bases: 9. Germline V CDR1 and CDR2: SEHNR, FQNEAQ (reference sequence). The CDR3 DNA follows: TGTGCCAGCAGCCCACCTAGCGGGCTACTCAATGAGCAGTTCTTC. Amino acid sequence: CASSPPSGLLNEQFF.

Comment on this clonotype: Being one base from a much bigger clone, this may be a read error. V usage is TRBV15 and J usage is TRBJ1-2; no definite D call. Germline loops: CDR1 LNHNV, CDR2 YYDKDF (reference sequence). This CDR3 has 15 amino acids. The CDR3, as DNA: TGTGCCACCAGCAGAGATATCAGCAACAACTATGGCTACTCCTTC. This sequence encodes CATSRDISNNYGYSF.

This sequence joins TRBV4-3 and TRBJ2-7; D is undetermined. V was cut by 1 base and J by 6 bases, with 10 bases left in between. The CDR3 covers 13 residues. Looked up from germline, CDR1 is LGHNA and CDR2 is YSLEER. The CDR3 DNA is TGCGCCAGCAGCCAAGGTTTAAGCGTCGAGCAGTACTTC. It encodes CASSQGLSVEQYF.

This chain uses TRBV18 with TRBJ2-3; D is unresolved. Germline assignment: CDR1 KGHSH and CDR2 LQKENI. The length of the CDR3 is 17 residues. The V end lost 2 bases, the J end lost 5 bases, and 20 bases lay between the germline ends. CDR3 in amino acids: CASSPEKAVLLVDTQYF. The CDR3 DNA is TGTGCCAGCTCACCAGAAAAGGCCGTTTTATTGGTAGATACGCAGTATTTT.

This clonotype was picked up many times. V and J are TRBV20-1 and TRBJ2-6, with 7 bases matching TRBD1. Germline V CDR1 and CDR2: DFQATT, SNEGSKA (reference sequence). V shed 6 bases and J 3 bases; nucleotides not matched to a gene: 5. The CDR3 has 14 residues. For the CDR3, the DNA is TGCAGTGCCAGACAGGGATTTGGGGCCAACGTCCTGACTTTC. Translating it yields CSARQGFGANVLTF.

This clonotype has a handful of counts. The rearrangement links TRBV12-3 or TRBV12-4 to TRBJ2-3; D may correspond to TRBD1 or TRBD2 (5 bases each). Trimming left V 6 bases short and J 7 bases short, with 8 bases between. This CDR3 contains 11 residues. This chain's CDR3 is CASRWGNTQYF. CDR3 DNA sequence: TGTGCCAGCAGATGGGGGAATACGCAGTATTTT.

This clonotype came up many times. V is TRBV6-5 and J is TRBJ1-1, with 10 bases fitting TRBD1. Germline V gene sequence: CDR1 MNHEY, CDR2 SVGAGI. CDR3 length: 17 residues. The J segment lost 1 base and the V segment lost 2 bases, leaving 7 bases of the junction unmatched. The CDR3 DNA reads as TGTGCCAGCAGTTACGGGGACAGGGGTGCTCAGAACACTGAAGCTTTCTTT. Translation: CASSYGDRGAQNTEAFF.

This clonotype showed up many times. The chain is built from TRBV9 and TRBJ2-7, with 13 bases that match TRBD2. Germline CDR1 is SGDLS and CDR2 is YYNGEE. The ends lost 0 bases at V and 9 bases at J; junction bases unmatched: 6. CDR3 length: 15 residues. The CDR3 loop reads CASSVDGTSGNWQYF. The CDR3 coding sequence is TGTGCCAGCAGCGTAGATGGGACTAGCGGGAATTGGCAGTACTTC. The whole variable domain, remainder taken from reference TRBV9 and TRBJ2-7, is DSGVTQTPKHLITATGQRVTLRCSPRSGDLSVYWYQQSLDQGLQFLIQYYNGEERAKGNILERFSAQQFPDLHSELNLSSLELGDSALYFCASSVDGTSGNWQYFGPGTRLTVT.

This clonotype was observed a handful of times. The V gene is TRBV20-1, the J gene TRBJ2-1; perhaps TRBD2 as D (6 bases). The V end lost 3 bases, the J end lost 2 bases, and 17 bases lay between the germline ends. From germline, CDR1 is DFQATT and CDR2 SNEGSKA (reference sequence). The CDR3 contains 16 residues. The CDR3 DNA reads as TGCAGTGCTAGGACTTTGGGGGAGGCAACCTACAATGAGCAGTTCTTC. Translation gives CSARTLGEATYNEQFF.

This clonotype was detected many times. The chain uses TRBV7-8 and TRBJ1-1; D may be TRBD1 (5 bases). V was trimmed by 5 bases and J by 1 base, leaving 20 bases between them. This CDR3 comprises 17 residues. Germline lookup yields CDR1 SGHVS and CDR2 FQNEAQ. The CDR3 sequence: CASSQDPGGVKNTEAFF. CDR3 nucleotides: TGTGCCAGCAGCCAAGACCCCGGGGGTGTGAAGAACACTGAAGCTTTCTTT.

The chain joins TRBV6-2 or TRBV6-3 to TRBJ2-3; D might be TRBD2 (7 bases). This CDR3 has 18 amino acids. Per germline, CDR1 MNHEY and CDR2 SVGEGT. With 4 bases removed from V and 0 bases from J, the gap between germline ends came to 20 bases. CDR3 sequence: CASSFSPGRGRSTDTQYF. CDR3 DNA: TGTGCCAGCAGTTTTTCCCCTGGGCGGGGGCGGAGCACAGATACGCAGTATTTT.